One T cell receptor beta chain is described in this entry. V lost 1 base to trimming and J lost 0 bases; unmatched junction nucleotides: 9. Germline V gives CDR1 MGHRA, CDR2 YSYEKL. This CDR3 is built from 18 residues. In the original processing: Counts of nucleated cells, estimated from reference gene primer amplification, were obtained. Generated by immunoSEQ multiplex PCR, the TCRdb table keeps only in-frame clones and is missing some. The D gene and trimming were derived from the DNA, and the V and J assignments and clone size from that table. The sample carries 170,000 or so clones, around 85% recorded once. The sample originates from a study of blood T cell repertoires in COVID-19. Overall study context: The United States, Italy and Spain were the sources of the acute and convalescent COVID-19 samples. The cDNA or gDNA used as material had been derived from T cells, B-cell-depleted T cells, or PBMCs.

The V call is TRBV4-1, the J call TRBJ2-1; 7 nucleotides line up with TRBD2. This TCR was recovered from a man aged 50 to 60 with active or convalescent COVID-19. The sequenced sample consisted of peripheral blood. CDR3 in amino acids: CASSQGPMGGSSYNEQFF. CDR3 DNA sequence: TGCGCCAGCAGCCAAGGACCCATGGGCGGGAGCTCCTACAATGAGCAGTTCTTC.